The text below deals with one TCR beta chain. The antigen this receptor binds is unknown. No clone much larger than this one lies a single base away; base qualities are absent. The source of the sample is a study of CD8 T cells in Susac syndrome (dated by TCRdb to the late 2010s). Background for the entire study: Whether CD8+ T cell activation and differentiation in Susac syndrome was antigen driven was tested using repertoire sequencing.

What the research found in general, with its limitations: The TCR sequencing and HLA analysis was acknowledged to have included a relatively small number of individuals.

High-throughput TCR beta sequencing profiled peripheral blood CD8+ and CD4+ T cells from healthy donors, Susac syndrome patients and multiple sclerosis patients. The multiple sclerosis controls were treatment-naive patients who had stable or active relapsing-remitting disease and met the revised McDonald criteria. Bulk CD8+ and CD4+ T cells were purified by magnetic negative isolation, whereas CD8+ TEMRA cells were enriched by FACS. Blood was drawn into EDTA tubes, processed within 24 hours, and PBMCs were isolated by density gradient centrifugation. PBMCs intended for TCR sequencing were cryopreserved in liquid nitrogen and thawed later in a water bath at 37 degrees C. The sorted or isolated CD4+, CD8+ and CD8+ TEMRA cells reached a purity of at least 90%. RNA was extracted using the RNeasy kit, and roughly 0.5 to 1 ug of the RNA was reverse transcribed with random hexamers. TCR beta CDR3 regions were amplified with the immunoSEQ multiplex PCR assay covering 54 Vbeta and 13 Jbeta segments. PCR amplification bias was corrected by using a synthetic template baseline for primer optimization and computational correction. As for the original processing: Reads were assigned to V, D and J genes according to IMGT and analyzed in immunoSEQ Analyzer, with only productive sequences retained. Clonality was computed as one minus Shannon entropy normalized by log2 of the number of productive unique sequences. Public and private clones were assessed among the 100 most prevalent clones of each patient and control. Clones were defined as Susac-specific if absent from the healthy and MS cohorts, from 1052 published viral clones and from other ImmuneACCESS disease sequences. The public reads were reanalyzed by TCRdb: fastp trimming at Q25, MiXCR alignment, in-frame beta chains only. Each entry is one CDR3 protein sequence, shown with its most common DNA and genes. These V and J calls are TCRdb output, not the study's own analysis. Here the sample has roughly 200,000 distinct CDR3 sequences; 95% occur a single time. The ten biggest clones cover approximately 0.08% of the sample.

CDR1 and CDR2 (DFQATT, SNEGSKA) derive from the germline V gene (reference sequence). The V end gives up 1 base and the J end 3 bases, leaving 5 bases in the junction not matched to a gene. The CDR3 measures 14 amino acids from cysteine to phenylalanine. Only the CDR3 portion is preserved as DNA: 42 bases, with reading frame beginning at the first base. Rearrangement joined TRBV20-1 to TRBJ2-5; 7 bases in the middle match TRBD2. The sequencing sample was made of CD4+ T cells from PBMCs. This TCR derives from a human donor with multiple sclerosis. The CDR3 region: CSARGGLMEETQYF. The DNA is as follows: TGCAGTGCTAGAGGGGGACTAATGGAAGAGACCCAGTACTTC.